This T cell receptor (beta chain) was captured by sequencing in a study of follicular helper T cells after annual influenza vaccination. Whole-study context: Days 0, 7 and 28 post-vaccination were the blood draw times. Study-level findings and limits: Each annual vaccination recalled recurring oligoclonal ICOS+CD38+ cTfh clonotypes. Day 7 ICOS+CD38+ clones later appeared mostly in ICOS-CD38- cTfh.

Assay: immunoSEQ multiplex PCR; the TCRdb copy retains only in-frame clones and omits some. The sample shows several thousand clones, roughly 80% of them seen only once. This clone was found once. Its matching antigen is unknown. Indicated time point: 2015-2016 season, pre-vaccination. Germline loops: CDR1 SQVTM, CDR2 ANQGSEA. The CDR3 extends over 13 amino acids. Germline trimming cut 5 bases from V and 5 bases from J; bases unmatched to any gene: 5. The clonotype was recovered from an adult who received the influenza vaccine. This sequence joins TRBV29-1 and TRBJ2-3; 9 positions match TRBD2. The material was CXCR5- memory CD4+ T cells sorted from blood, obtained on the day of influenza vaccination. The CDR3 sequence: CSVLRGGGDTQYF. DNA of the CDR3: TGCAGCGTTTTGCGGGGGGGAGGAGATACGCAGTATTTT.